Following are 18 T cell receptor beta chains from one sample sequenced in a study of shared clonotypes between healthy human individuals. Generated by immunoSEQ multiplex PCR, the TCRdb table keeps only in-frame clones and is missing some. The sample gives some 2,100,000 clones, around 95% of which show up once; over 0.1% is in the top ten. Sequences were obtained from naive CD4+ T cells sorted from blood. The subset here: CD45RA+ positively selected. The receptors shown here come from a man aged 18 to 30 in good health.

The chain carries TRBV2 and TRBJ2-1; TRBD2 agrees at 7 bases. V shed 4 bases, J shed 2 bases, and the junction held 5 bases outside the gene matches. The CDR3 has 15 amino acids. Per germline, CDR1 SNHLY and CDR2 FYNNEI. CDR3 coding DNA: TGTGCCAGCAGTGGGACTAGTTTTACCTACAATGAGCAGTTCTTC. The encoded protein is CASSGTSFTYNEQFF.

The V call is TRBV11-2, the J call TRBJ2-7; D is possibly TRBD1 (5 bases). The ends were cut back, 7 bases at V and 4 bases at J, with 14 bases in the middle. CDR3 size: 13 residues. Germline V lookup: CDR1 SGHAT, CDR2 FQNNGV. The CDR3 DNA is TGTGCCAGCATGCTGACCCAGGGTTACGAGCAGTACTTC. Protein sequence: CASMLTQGYEQYF.

The chain is built from TRBV9 and TRBJ2-5; 11 bases line up with TRBD2. After removal of 0 bases from V and 1 base from J, the junction contained 8 bases not matched to a gene. Germline CDR1 SGDLS, CDR2 YYNGEE. This CDR3 is 18 amino acids long. The CDR3: CASSVGAQLAGVQETQYF. The CDR3, as DNA: TGTGCCAGCAGCGTAGGGGCACAACTAGCGGGGGTCCAAGAGACCCAGTACTTC.

The genes are TRBV5-1 and TRBJ1-1; no firm D call. The germline V gene has CDR1 SGHRS and CDR2 YFSETQ. V lost 4 bases and J 4 bases, leaving 11 bases between the germline ends. CDR3 length equals 13 residues. The CDR3: CASSEDIGTEAFF. The CDR3 DNA sequence: TGCGCCAGCAGCGAAGACATTGGCACTGAAGCTTTCTTT.

This clone has only one observation. The chain uses TRBV5-4 and TRBJ1-6; TRBD1 matches at 9 bases. The CDR3 contains 15 residues. The germline gives CDR1 SGHNT, CDR2 YYREEE (reference sequence). Trimming at V came to 0 bases and at J to 9 bases, leaving 4 bases not matched to a gene. In nucleotides, the CDR3 is TGTGCCAGCAGCTTGGCACAGGGGGCGGTTTCACCCCTCCACTTT. Its protein product is CASSLAQGAVSPLHF.

The V call is TRBV14, the J call TRBJ2-6; no clear D gene. Germline V gives CDR1 SGHDN, CDR2 FVKESK. The CDR3 totals 17 residues. The germline V and J ends were trimmed by 1 base and 0 bases, with 10 bases remaining between them. The CDR3 sequence is CASSQAPKISGANVLTF. CDR3 DNA sequence: TGTGCCAGCAGCCAAGCACCTAAGATCTCTGGGGCCAACGTCCTGACTTTC.

This clone came up once. Sequence at one end of the junction differs from germline and may be a read error. This chain links TRBV7-9 with TRBJ2-7; 7 nucleotides agree with TRBD1. The germline V gene encodes CDR1 SEHNR and CDR2 FQNEAQ (reference sequence). The CDR3 consists of 11 residues. CDR3 sequence: CASSADRDWDF. In DNA form, the CDR3 reads TGTGCCAGCAGCGCCGACAGGGATTGGGACTTC.

This chain uses TRBV28 with TRBJ1-2; the D gene is possibly TRBD1 (5 bases). Germline CDR1 is MDHEN and CDR2 is SYDVKM. This CDR3 contains 16 residues. Trimming took 5 bases from V and 2 from J, leaving 18 bases between them. CDR3: CASSGWGEVRNYGYTF. For the CDR3, the DNA is TGTGCCAGCAGTGGATGGGGGGAAGTACGAAACTATGGCTACACCTTC.

The chain links TRBV2 to TRBJ1-5, with 9 bases fitting TRBD1. The CDR3 runs to 15 residues. Germline trimming cut 6 bases from V and 3 bases from J; bases unmatched to any gene: 6. Germline V lookup: CDR1 SNHLY, CDR2 FYNNEI. CDR3 amino acids: CASRPGQGLNQPQHF. The DNA of the CDR3 is TGTGCCAGCAGGCCGGGACAGGGCCTCAATCAGCCCCAGCATTTT.

This chain's CDR3 is CASSLPGEGYGYTF. The CDR3 nucleotides read TGTGCCAGCAGCTTACCGGGGGAAGGCTATGGCTACACCTTC. This sequence joins TRBV7-9 and TRBJ1-2, with D maybe TRBD1 (5 bases). V shed 2 bases and J shed 4 bases, with 11 bases lying between them. The CDR3 runs to 14 residues. Germline V gene sequence: CDR1 SEHNR, CDR2 FQNEAQ (reference sequence).

The CDR3 reads CASSLADSEAFF. DNA for the CDR3: TGTGCCAGCAGCTTGGCAGACTCTGAAGCTTTCTTT. This rearrangement joins TRBV5-4 to TRBJ1-1, with D unclear. Trimming shortened V by 0 bases and J by 6 bases, and 6 bases separated the two germline ends. This CDR3 is 12 amino acids long. Germline V gene data show CDR1 as SGHNT and CDR2 as YYREEE (reference sequence).

This clone was counted a single time. The chain is built from TRBV28 and TRBJ2-7; TRBD2 is a possible D gene (5 bases). This CDR3 contains 14 residues. In germline, CDR1 is MDHEN, CDR2 SYDVKM. V was pared by 1 base and J by 7 bases, with 14 bases between. CDR3: CASSLSLEGWEQYF. CDR3 nucleotides: TGTGCCAGCAGTTTATCCCTAGAGGGTTGGGAGCAGTACTTC.

As for this clone: The same CDR3 arises from other DNA sequences in this sample as well. V and J are TRBV29-1 and TRBJ2-7; 8 bases line up with TRBD1. This CDR3 has 12 amino acids. From germline, CDR1 is SQVTM and CDR2 ANQGSEA. The trim removed 6 bases at V and 4 bases at J, leaving 5 bases unmatched. The CDR3 loop reads CSVAQGAYEQYF. DNA for the CDR3: TGCAGCGTCGCCCAGGGGGCGTACGAGCAGTACTTC.

This sequence joins TRBV21-1 and TRBJ2-7. TRBV21-1 is reported as a pseudogene. This CDR3 region has 16 residues. CDR3 residues: CASSLRAEYLGYEQYF. The CDR3 nucleotides are TGTGCCAGCAGCCTAAGGGCGGAGTATCTGGGCTACGAGCAGTACTTC.

The chain combines TRBV5-4 with TRBJ2-1, with 8 positions matching TRBD1. This CDR3 is 17 amino acids long. The germline gives CDR1 SGHNT, CDR2 YYREEE (reference sequence). The V segment lost 1 base and the J segment 5 bases; nucleotides outside the gene matches: 11. The CDR3 DNA follows: TGTGCCAGCAGCTTGACCCTCGCCGGGACAGGAGACAATGAGCAGTTCTTC. This codes for CASSLTLAGTGDNEQFF.

On this clone itself: This CDR3 is also generated by other DNA sequences in the sample. The J gene is TRBJ2-5, the V gene TRBV7-9; no firm D call. This CDR3 spans 11 amino acids. Deletions cut 3 bases from V and 5 bases from J, with 4 bases between. The germline CDR1 and CDR2 sequences are SEHNR and FQNEAQ (reference sequence). CDR3 region: CASSLLETQYF. CDR3 sequence (DNA): TGTGCCAGCAGCTTGCTGGAGACCCAGTACTTC.

The chain recombines TRBV27 with TRBJ2-1; TRBD2 agrees at 9 bases. The CDR3 spans 16 residues. Looked up from germline, CDR1 is MNHEY and CDR2 is SMNVEV (reference sequence). With 3 bases clipped from V and 1 base from J, the junction kept 4 bases outside the gene matches. The CDR3 loop reads CASSFGGLASYNEQFF. The CDR3, as DNA: TGTGCCAGCAGTTTTGGGGGACTAGCATCCTACAATGAGCAGTTCTTC.

The CDR3 DNA sequence: TGTGCCACCAGAGGGCCAGAGGGCGGGGAGCTGTTTTTT. It specifies CATRGPEGGELFF. J is TRBJ2-2 and V is TRBV15, with D perhaps matching TRBD2 (5 bases). This CDR3 comprises 13 residues. The germline V and J ends were trimmed by 6 bases and 7 bases, with 12 bases remaining between them. CDR1 and CDR2 (germline): LNHNV, YYDKDF (reference sequence). The full variable domain, its missing parts supplied by reference TRBV15 and TRBJ2-2, is DAMVIQNPRYQVTQFGKPVTLSCSQTLNHNVMYWYQQKSSQAPKLLFHYYDKDFNNEADTPDNFQSRRPNTSFCFLDIRSPGLGDTAMYLCATRGPEGGELFFGEGSRLTVL.